The 14 T cell receptor beta chains reported below all come from one sample, sequenced in a study of cytomegalovirus exposure and HLA in healthy donors. Produced via immunoSEQ multiplex PCR; TCRdb's table is partial and in-frame only. In the table there are 150,000 to 200,000 clones, roughly 85% of which are singletons. The sequenced sample consisted of PBMCs. The source is a man aged 18 to 30 in good health and CMV-seropositive.

For this clone: The conserved final phenylalanine or tryptophan is absent from the CDR3, which likely points to a read error. The DNA is left out, because the CDR3 cannot be placed on it with certainty; the CDR3 is given as TCRdb lists it. V is TRBV7-2 and J is TRBJ1-3. The CDR3 numbers 12 amino acids, ends counted. Germline V lookup: CDR1 SGHTA, CDR2 FQGNSA. CDR3 region: CASSLSSRESRS.

This chain links TRBV5-6 with TRBJ2-3; 11 nucleotides match TRBD1. The CDR3 length is 15 residues. The ends lost 6 bases at V and 6 bases at J; junction bases unmatched: 9. CDR1 and CDR2 from the germline V gene are SGHDT and YYEEEE. The CDR3 protein is CASKETGTGGDTQYF. In DNA form, the CDR3 reads TGTGCCAGCAAAGAAACCGGGACAGGGGGGGATACGCAGTATTTT. Full variable domain (remainder filled in from reference TRBV5-6 and TRBJ2-3): DAGVTQSPTHLIKTRGQQVTLRCSPKSGHDTVSWYQQALGQGPQFIFQYYEEEERQRGNFPDRFSGHQFPNYSSELNVNALLLGDSALYLCASKETGTGGDTQYFGPGTRLTVL.

The chain links TRBV28 to TRBJ1-5; D may be TRBD1 (6 bases). This CDR3 is 15 amino acids long. The V and J ends lost 6 bases and 3 bases respectively, with 15 bases between them. Per the germline V gene, CDR1 is MDHEN and CDR2 is SYDVKM. The CDR3 coding sequence is TGTGCCAGCAGCCAACCCGACAGGACCAATCAGCCCCAGCATTTT. This gives the protein CASSQPDRTNQPQHF. Filled out from reference TRBV28 and TRBJ1-5, the complete variable domain reads DVKVTQSSRYLVKRTGEKVFLECVQDMDHENMFWYRQDPGLGLRLIYFSYDVKMKEKGDIPEGYSVSREKKERFSLILESASTNQTSMYLCASSQPDRTNQPQHFGDGTRLSIL.

This clone was seen just once. The V call is TRBV15, the J call TRBJ2-2; D might be TRBD2 (5 bases). Looked up from germline, CDR1 is LNHNV and CDR2 is YYDKDF (reference sequence). V lost 5 bases, J lost 4 bases, and 8 bases lay in between. The CDR3 totals 13 residues. The CDR3 sequence: CATSRGITGELFF. The CDR3 nucleotides read TGTGCCACCAGCCGGGGAATCACCGGGGAGCTGTTTTTT.

The chain recombines TRBV7-3 with TRBJ2-1; 8 nucleotides align to TRBD2. J was trimmed by 7 bases and V by 1 base; bases with no gene match: 12. The CDR3 consists of 17 residues. The germline gives CDR1 SGHTA, CDR2 FQGTGA. The CDR3: CASSLMAPGGSDNEQFF. CDR3 in DNA: TGTGCCAGCAGCTTAATGGCCCCGGGAGGGAGTGATAATGAGCAGTTCTTC.

The V gene is TRBV28, the J gene TRBJ1-2; D not certain. This CDR3 spans 16 amino acids. Deletions cut 6 bases from V and 2 bases from J, with 19 bases between. Germline loops: CDR1 MDHEN, CDR2 SYDVKM. This CDR3 reads CASSPYRGTGNYGYTF. Here the CDR3 DNA reads TGTGCCAGCAGCCCGTATCGCGGAACGGGAAACTATGGCTACACCTTC.

The chain couples TRBV5-1 to TRBJ2-1; 11 nucleotides align to TRBD2. The V gene's germline CDR1 is SGHRS and CDR2 YFSETQ. The length of the CDR3 is 14 residues. J gave up 10 bases and V 5 bases, and 8 bases lay outside the gene matches. The CDR3 nucleotides are TGCGCCAGCAGGGGGAATAGCGGGAGGGAAGAGCAGTTCTTC. Its translation: CASRGNSGREEQFF. Variable domain in full (rest from reference TRBV5-1 and TRBJ2-1): KAGVTQTPRYLIKTRGQQVTLSCSPISGHRSVSWYQQTPGQGLQFLFEYFSETQRNKGNFPGRFSGRQFSNSRSEMNVSTLELGDSALYLCASRGNSGREEQFFGPGTRLTVL.

The chain carries TRBV7-9 and TRBJ2-3; D is possibly TRBD2 (6 bases). Germline V lookup: CDR1 SEHNR, CDR2 FQNEAQ (reference sequence). With 3 bases removed from V and 0 bases from J, the gap between germline ends came to 10 bases. The CDR3 sequence is 15 residues long. CDR3 sequence (DNA): TGTGCCAGCAGCTTGGAGGGGACTAGCACAGATACGCAGTATTTT. It yields the protein CASSLEGTSTDTQYF.

V usage is TRBV6-5 and J usage is TRBJ2-7, with TRBD1 matching over 8 bases. Germline lookup yields CDR1 MNHEY and CDR2 SVGAGI. The CDR3 spans 15 residues. Trimming cost V 9 bases and J 5 bases; bases outside gene matches: 15. CDR3 DNA sequence: TGTGCCAGTTCAACTTCAGGGGGCGGAAAGCACGAGCAGTACTTC. This codes for CASSTSGGGKHEQYF.

V gene TRBV6-1 combines with J gene TRBJ2-5; D gene uncertain. CDR1 is MNHNS and CDR2 is SASEGT in the germline V gene. Trimming cost V 6 bases and J 5 bases, with 7 bases left between them. CDR3 length: 11 residues. The CDR3 reads CASRSVETQYF. CDR3 bases: TGTGCCAGCAGATCGGTGGAGACCCAGTACTTC.

V gene TRBV11-2 combines with J gene TRBJ2-7; 9 positions match TRBD2. The CDR3 covers 15 residues. The ends lost 5 bases at V and 3 bases at J; junction bases unmatched: 8. From germline, CDR1 is SGHAT and CDR2 FQNNGV. CDR3 DNA sequence: TGTGCCAGCAGCCTAGCTAGCGGGACCAACTACGAGCAGTACTTC. Translated: CASSLASGTNYEQYF. Variable domain in full (rest from reference TRBV11-2 and TRBJ2-7): EAGVAQSPRYKIIEKRQSVAFWCNPISGHATLYWYQQILGQGPKLLIQFQNNGVVDDSQLPKDRFSAERLKGVDSTLKIQPAKLEDSAVYLCASSLASGTNYEQYFGPGTRLTVT.

V gene TRBV9 combines with J gene TRBJ2-1, with D possibly being TRBD2 (6 bases). Germline V gene sequence: CDR1 SGDLS, CDR2 YYNGEE. The CDR3 is 12 residues long. V lost 3 bases and J lost 9, with 10 bases in between. CDR3 nucleotide sequence: TGTGCCAGCAGCGGCGGGGATGGTGAGCAGTTCTTC. It is translated as CASSGGDGEQFF. The full variable domain, its missing parts supplied by reference TRBV9 and TRBJ2-1, is DSGVTQTPKHLITATGQRVTLRCSPRSGDLSVYWYQQSLDQGLQFLIQYYNGEERAKGNILERFSAQQFPDLHSELNLSSLELGDSALYFCASSGGDGEQFFGPGTRLTVL.

The gene calls are TRBV13 and TRBJ1-3; 7 nucleotides match TRBD1. The CDR3 is 16 residues long. V was pared by 3 bases and J by 0 bases, with 5 bases of the junction left unmatched. Per the germline V gene, CDR1 is PRHDT and CDR2 is FYEKMQ (reference sequence). The CDR3 region has the DNA TGTGCCAGCAGCTTTAGGGGGCAAAGCTCTGGAAACACCATATATTTT. Translated, it gives CASSFRGQSSGNTIYF.

This chain joins TRBV7-8 and TRBJ2-1, with 9 bases fitting TRBD2. Losses at the gene ends were 1 base for V and 2 bases for J; bases not matched to a gene: 3. Germline-derived CDR1 and CDR2 are SGHVS and FQNEAQ. This CDR3 comprises 16 residues. CDR3 amino acids: CASSLGGGGTYNEQFF. For the CDR3, the DNA is TGTGCCAGCAGCTTAGGCGGGGGGGGGACCTACAATGAGCAGTTCTTC. Together with reference TRBV7-8 and TRBJ2-1, the CDR3 gives the full variable domain: GAGVSQSPRYKVAKRGQDVALRCDPISGHVSLFWYQQALGQGPEFLTYFQNEAQLDKSGLPSDRFFAERPEGSVSTLKIQRTQQEDSAVYLCASSLGGGGTYNEQFFGPGTRLTVL.